This entry lists 29 T cell receptor beta chains sequenced from one sample in a study of vaccination and CD4 T cells after COVID-19. TCRdb independently ran MiXCR on the PCR reads; one entry per CDR3 protein. The sample lists some 27,000 distinct CDR3 sequences, under 65% seen once, with more than 5.5% in the top ten. Stated time point: late sampling 161 to 241 days after vaccination in a few convalescent patients. The source material was CD4+ T cells from blood, sampled about 7 months after SARS-CoV-2 vaccination. The receptors derive from a human donor who had recovered from COVID-19.

This chain links TRBV6-5 with TRBJ2-7; D might be TRBD2 (6 bases). The length of the CDR3 is 13 residues. Germline assignment: CDR1 MNHEY and CDR2 SVGAGI. Between the trimmed V and J ends, which lost 2 bases and 4 bases, there was a span of 9 bases. As DNA, the CDR3 is TGTGCCAGCAGTTACGGGGCGGGGTACGAGCAGTACTTC. The encoded protein is CASSYGAGYEQYF.

V is TRBV10-3 and J is TRBJ1-5, with D uncertain. The CDR3 is 13 amino acids. Germline assignment: CDR1 ENHRY and CDR2 SYGVKD. Trimming cost V 3 bases and J 4 bases, with 7 bases left between them. CDR3 sequence: CAISDRDNQPQHF. For the CDR3, the DNA is TGTGCCATCAGTGATAGGGATAATCAGCCCCAGCATTTT.

A single count supports this clonotype. The J gene is TRBJ1-5, the V gene TRBV20-1; the match to TRBD1 covers 7 bases. The germline V gene has CDR1 DFQATT and CDR2 SNEGSKA (reference sequence). The CDR3 is 13 residues long. Trimming took 3 bases from V and 7 from J; bases not matched to a gene: 6. Written as DNA, the CDR3 is TGCAGTGCTAGTAGACAGGGTATCCAGCCCCAGCATTTT. Translated, it gives CSASRQGIQPQHF.

The chain employs TRBV10-3 and TRBJ2-2; TRBD2 might be the D (6 bases). There are 15 residues in the CDR3. V was cut by 6 bases and J by 0 bases, with 11 bases left in between. Germline CDR1 ENHRY, CDR2 SYGVKD. The CDR3 DNA reads TGTGCCATCAGGGACGGGACTTCGAACACCGGGGAGCTGTTTTTT. Its protein is CAIRDGTSNTGELFF.

DNA of the CDR3: TGTGCCAGTAGTAGAGACAGGGGCTACAGCTCTGGGGCCAACGTCCTGACTTTC. Its protein is CASSRDRGYSSGANVLTF. The chain carries TRBV19 and TRBJ2-6; 8 bases map to TRBD1. The length of the CDR3 is 18 residues. V was pared by 4 bases and J by 0 bases, with 8 bases of the junction left unmatched. Germline V gives CDR1 LNHDA, CDR2 SQIVND (reference sequence).

This clonotype was detected a few times. The chain carries TRBV20-1 and TRBJ1-6; D unresolved. Between the trimmed V and J ends, which lost 3 bases and 4 bases, there was a span of 7 bases. The germline gives CDR1 DFQATT, CDR2 SNEGSKA (reference sequence). The CDR3 spans 13 residues. DNA of the CDR3: TGCAGTGCTAGTCCAGCATATAATTCACCCCTCCACTTT. Its protein is CSASPAYNSPLHF.

The CDR3: CASSYSNGRGSDSQPQHF. DNA of the CDR3: TGTGCCAGCAGTTACTCGAATGGCAGGGGTTCCGACAGTCAGCCCCAGCATTTT. V and J are TRBV6-5 and TRBJ1-5, with D tentatively TRBD1 (6 bases). V lost 0 bases, J lost 6 bases, and 21 bases lay in between. The CDR3 has 18 amino acids. CDR1 and CDR2 from the germline V gene are MNHEY and SVGAGI.

In this sample, this clonotype turned up a few times. V and J are TRBV7-8 and TRBJ2-5; 8 nucleotides agree with TRBD2. The germline V gene encodes CDR1 SGHVS and CDR2 FQNEAQ. The V and J ends lost 6 bases and 4 bases, in that order; junction bases with no gene match: 7. CDR3 length: 14 residues. The CDR3 sequence is CASRLAEFVETQYF. CDR3 nucleotides: TGTGCCAGCAGACTAGCGGAGTTTGTAGAGACCCAGTACTTC.

The chain carries TRBV6-1 and TRBJ2-5; D ambiguous. Deletions cut 1 base from V and 4 bases from J, with 1 base between. The CDR3 runs 11 residues. Germline CDR1 reads MNHNS; CDR2 reads SASEGT. DNA for the CDR3: TGTGCCAGCAGTGAAGGAGAGACCCAGTACTTC. It codes for CASSEGETQYF.

This clonotype was seen only a few times. The J gene is TRBJ1-5, the V gene TRBV20-1, with unresolved D. Germline CDR1 DFQATT, CDR2 SNEGSKA (reference sequence). This CDR3 has 13 residues. Deletions cut 6 bases from V and 4 bases from J, with 13 bases between. CDR3 DNA sequence: TGCAGTGCCGGCTTCCTGGCGAATCAGCCCCAGCATTTT. This encodes CSAGFLANQPQHF.

V and J are TRBV20-1 and TRBJ1-6, with a tentative D call TRBD1 (6 bases). Trimming removed 5 bases from V and 2 bases from J, with 19 bases in between. Per germline, CDR1 DFQATT and CDR2 SNEGSKA (reference sequence). CDR3 length: 17 amino acids. In nucleotides, the CDR3 is TGCAGTGCTTCAAACCGGGACATCGCTCCCTATAATTCACCCCTCCACTTT. Protein sequence: CSASNRDIAPYNSPLHF.

The rearrangement joins TRBV7-6 to TRBJ2-7; either TRBD1 or TRBD2 may supply D (5 bases each). This CDR3 contains 16 residues. Germline values: CDR1 SGHVS, CDR2 FNYEAQ. V was shortened by 0 bases and J by 6 bases, with 18 bases between the two germline ends. The CDR3 sequence: CASSLAQPGTGFEQYF. CDR3 DNA: TGTGCCAGCAGCTTAGCGCAGCCAGGGACGGGGTTCGAGCAGTACTTC.

The chain employs TRBV2 and TRBJ1-5; 7 positions agree with TRBD1. The CDR3 runs to 13 residues. Germline values: CDR1 SNHLY, CDR2 FYNNEI. The junction had 5 bases not matched to a gene; V was cut back by 8 bases and J by 4 bases. The CDR3 region is CASQGVGNQPQHF. The CDR3, as DNA: TGTGCCAGCCAGGGGGTTGGGAATCAGCCCCAGCATTTT. The full variable domain, with the rest looked up from reference TRBV2 and TRBJ1-5, is EPEVTQTPSHQVTQMGQEVILRCVPISNHLYFYWYRQILGQKVEFLVSFYNNEISEKSEIFDDQFSVERPDGSNFTLKIRSTKLEDSAMYFCASQGVGNQPQHFGDGTRLSIL.

V is TRBV7-9 and J is TRBJ2-1; 7 bases are a match to TRBD2. Germline CDR1 and CDR2: SEHNR and FQNEAQ (reference sequence). The CDR3 contains 15 residues. V lost 5 bases, J lost 9 bases, and 13 bases stayed unmatched. CDR3 coding DNA: TGTGCCAGCAGCGAGGTCCTGGCGGGAGCGCGTGAGCAGTTCTTC. Translated: CASSEVLAGAREQFF.

This chain uses TRBV20-1 with TRBJ2-7; 15 bases fit TRBD2. The CDR3 is 18 amino acids. Trimming took 0 bases from V and 5 from J; bases not matched to a gene: 11. Germline V gene lookup returns CDR1 DFQATT and CDR2 SNEGSKA (reference sequence). CDR3: CSARDPRLWTSGRDEQYF. In nucleotides, the CDR3 is TGCAGTGCTAGAGATCCGCGTTTGTGGACTAGCGGGAGGGACGAGCAGTACTTC.

The chain joins TRBV7-9 to TRBJ2-5; 10 positions agree with TRBD2. The V gene end was trimmed by 2 bases and the J gene end by 2 bases; junction bases not matched to a gene: 8. This CDR3 is built from 17 residues. Germline-derived CDR1 and CDR2 are SEHNR and FQNEAQ (reference sequence). CDR3 protein: CASSLLASGRLQETQYF. DNA for the CDR3: TGTGCCAGCAGCTTATTGGCTAGCGGGAGACTTCAAGAGACCCAGTACTTC.

This clonotype was seen a handful of times. J is TRBJ1-5 and V is TRBV6-1, with D possibly TRBD1 on 5 matching bases. Germline V gives CDR1 MNHNS, CDR2 SASEGT. Trimming stripped 6 bases from V and 7 bases from J, with 19 bases between. There are 15 residues in the CDR3. Here the CDR3 reads CASSLTWGSGQPQHF. The CDR3 bases are TGTGCCAGCAGCCTAACCTGGGGGTCAGGACAGCCCCAGCATTTT.

CDR3 nucleotides: TGCAGTGCTAGAATGGGACAGGGGAGCTCCTATAATTCACCCCTCCACTTT. As protein: CSARMGQGSSYNSPLHF. The V gene is TRBV20-1, the J gene TRBJ1-6; 10 bases are shared with TRBD1. This CDR3 has 17 amino acids. Germline CDR1 is DFQATT and CDR2 is SNEGSKA (reference sequence). V was pared by 2 bases and J by 0 bases, with 4 bases of the junction left unmatched.

This clonotype was recorded a few times. The chain joins TRBV10-3 to TRBJ1-5; 9 positions agree with TRBD1. The CDR3 loop spans 14 amino acids. The V gene end was trimmed by 3 bases and the J gene end by 7 bases; junction bases not matched to a gene: 4. Germline V gene lookup returns CDR1 ENHRY and CDR2 SYGVKD. In nucleotides, the CDR3 is TGTGCCATCAGTGACAGACAGGGGGAGCAGCCCCAGCATTTT. Its protein product is CAISDRQGEQPQHF.

In this sample, this clonotype turned up a few times. The chain is built from TRBV20-1 and TRBJ2-1, with 9 positions matching TRBD2. Germline trimming cut 0 bases from V and 7 bases from J; bases unmatched to any gene: 7. The CDR3 is made up of 15 amino acids. Per the germline V gene, CDR1 is DFQATT and CDR2 is SNEGSKA (reference sequence). The DNA for the CDR3 is TGCAGTGCTAGAGATCCTAGCGGGACTTCGAATGAGCAGTTCTTC. Translation gives CSARDPSGTSNEQFF.

This clonotype was recorded a few times. The gene calls are TRBV15 and TRBJ1-3; D remains unclear. Germline V gene data show CDR1 as LNHNV and CDR2 as YYDKDF (reference sequence). This CDR3 region has 14 residues. V was trimmed by 8 bases and J by 2 bases, leaving 13 bases between them. This chain's CDR3 is CATGESFAGNTIYF. CDR3 nucleotides: TGTGCCACCGGCGAGAGTTTCGCTGGAAACACCATATATTTT.

The chain uses TRBV5-4 and TRBJ2-7, with 7 nucleotides matching TRBD2. V shed 4 bases and J 2 bases; nucleotides not matched to a gene: 9. The germline V gene has CDR1 SGHNT and CDR2 YYREEE (reference sequence). CDR3 length: 15 amino acids. DNA for the CDR3: TGTGCCAGCAGCGAAGCCCCTAGCGGTGCCTACGAGCAGTACTTC. This encodes CASSEAPSGAYEQYF. The full variable domain, rest sourced from reference TRBV5-4 and TRBJ2-7, is ETGVTQSPTHLIKTRGQQVTLRCSSQSGHNTVSWYQQALGQGPQFIFQYYREEENGRGNFPPRFSGLQFPNYSSELNVNALELDDSALYLCASSEAPSGAYEQYFGPGTRLTVT.

This clonotype is medium-sized by share. The rearrangement joins TRBV20-1 to TRBJ1-5; 7 bases map to TRBD1. Germline lookup yields CDR1 DFQATT and CDR2 SNEGSKA (reference sequence). The junction had 15 bases not matched to a gene; V was cut back by 1 base and J by 6 bases. This CDR3 comprises 17 residues. CDR3 coding DNA: TGCAGTGCTAGAGGGCCGGAGACAGGGCTCTTCGGTCAGCCCCAGCATTTT. As protein: CSARGPETGLFGQPQHF.

The chain links TRBV20-1 to TRBJ2-7; D is ambiguous. Trimming removed 0 bases from V and 0 bases from J, with 12 bases in between. The V gene's germline CDR1 is DFQATT and CDR2 SNEGSKA (reference sequence). The CDR3 is 15 amino acids. The CDR3 bases are TGCAGTGCTAGAGATAGAACTACGAACTCCTACGAGCAGTACTTC. It codes for CSARDRTTNSYEQYF.

This clonotype has just a few counts. The rearrangement joins TRBV27 to TRBJ1-2; D gene ambiguous. Trimming stripped 6 bases from V and 4 bases from J, with 21 bases between. The CDR3 sequence is 16 residues long. Germline CDR1 is MNHEY and CDR2 is SMNVEV (reference sequence). CDR3 amino acids: CASRSAGDPKIYGYTF. The DNA for the CDR3 is TGTGCCAGCAGGTCCGCTGGCGATCCTAAAATCTATGGCTACACCTTC.

V and J are TRBV27 and TRBJ1-1; D unresolved. Germline loops: CDR1 MNHEY, CDR2 SMNVEV (reference sequence). The length of the CDR3 is 14 residues. The germline V and J ends were trimmed by 2 bases and 0 bases, with 7 bases remaining between them. For the CDR3, the DNA is TGTGCCAGCAGTTTAGACGGACTGAACACTGAAGCTTTCTTT. Residues: CASSLDGLNTEAFF.

This clonotype was counted only a few times. The chain joins TRBV2 to TRBJ2-5, with D possibly called TRBD1 or TRBD2 (5 bases each). Germline assignment: CDR1 SNHLY and CDR2 FYNNEI. The V gene lost 4 bases and the J gene lost 1 base, with 10 bases spanning the gap. CDR3 length: 14 amino acids. The CDR3: CASSAGQVQETQYF. In DNA, the CDR3 is TGTGCCAGCAGTGCGGGGCAGGTCCAAGAGACCCAGTACTTC.

The chain couples TRBV2 to TRBJ2-3, with 9 bases aligning to TRBD2. Unmatched junction bases numbered 10, after V lost 6 bases and J lost 3 bases. Germline assignment: CDR1 SNHLY and CDR2 FYNNEI. The CDR3 consists of 16 residues. CDR3 region: CASRREGLGSTDTQYF. DNA of the CDR3: TGTGCCAGCAGGCGGGAGGGCCTTGGCAGTACAGATACGCAGTATTTT.

The CDR3: CASRSGLADTDTQYF. In DNA, the CDR3 is TGTGCCAGCAGGTCGGGACTAGCGGACACAGATACGCAGTATTTT. The rearrangement uses TRBV6-2 or TRBV6-3 and TRBJ2-3, with 11 bases lining up with TRBD2. This CDR3 spans 15 amino acids. Germline-derived CDR1 and CDR2 are MNHEY and SVGEGT. After removal of 6 bases from V and 2 bases from J, the junction contained 4 bases not matched to a gene.